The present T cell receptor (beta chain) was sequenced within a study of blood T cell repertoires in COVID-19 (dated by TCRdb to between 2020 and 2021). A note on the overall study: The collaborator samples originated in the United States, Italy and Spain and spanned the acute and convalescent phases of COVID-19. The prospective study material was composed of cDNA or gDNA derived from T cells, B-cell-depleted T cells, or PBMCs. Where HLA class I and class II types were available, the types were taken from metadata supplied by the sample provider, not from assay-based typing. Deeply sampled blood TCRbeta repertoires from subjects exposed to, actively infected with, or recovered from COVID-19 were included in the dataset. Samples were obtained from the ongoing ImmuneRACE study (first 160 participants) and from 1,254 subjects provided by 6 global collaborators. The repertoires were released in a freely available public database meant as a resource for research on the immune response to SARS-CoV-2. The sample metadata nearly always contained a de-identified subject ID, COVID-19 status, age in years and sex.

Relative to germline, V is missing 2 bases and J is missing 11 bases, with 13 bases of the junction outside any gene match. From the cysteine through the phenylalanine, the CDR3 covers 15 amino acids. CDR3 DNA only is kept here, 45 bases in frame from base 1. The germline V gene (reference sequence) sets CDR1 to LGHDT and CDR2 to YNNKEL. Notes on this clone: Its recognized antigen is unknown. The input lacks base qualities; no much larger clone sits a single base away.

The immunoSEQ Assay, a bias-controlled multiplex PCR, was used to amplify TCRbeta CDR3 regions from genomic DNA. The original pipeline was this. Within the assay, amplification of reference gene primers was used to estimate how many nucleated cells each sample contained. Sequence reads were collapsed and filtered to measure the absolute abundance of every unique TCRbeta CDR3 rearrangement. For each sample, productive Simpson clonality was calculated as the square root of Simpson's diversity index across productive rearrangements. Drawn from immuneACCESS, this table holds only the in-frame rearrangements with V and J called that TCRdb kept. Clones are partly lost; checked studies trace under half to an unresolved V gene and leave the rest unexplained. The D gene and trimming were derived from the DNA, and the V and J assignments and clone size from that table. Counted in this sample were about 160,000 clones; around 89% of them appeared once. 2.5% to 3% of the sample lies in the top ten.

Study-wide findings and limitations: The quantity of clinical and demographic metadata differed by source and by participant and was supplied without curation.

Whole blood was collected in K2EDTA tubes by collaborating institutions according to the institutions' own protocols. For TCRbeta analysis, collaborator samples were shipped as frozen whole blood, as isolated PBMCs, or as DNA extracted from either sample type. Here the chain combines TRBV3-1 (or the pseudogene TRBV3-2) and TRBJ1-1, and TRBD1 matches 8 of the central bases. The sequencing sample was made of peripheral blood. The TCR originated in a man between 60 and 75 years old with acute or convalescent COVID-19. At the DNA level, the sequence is TGTGCCAGCAGCCAATCGATTGGGGCAGGGGGCGCGGCTTTCTTT. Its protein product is CASSQSIGAGGAAFF.